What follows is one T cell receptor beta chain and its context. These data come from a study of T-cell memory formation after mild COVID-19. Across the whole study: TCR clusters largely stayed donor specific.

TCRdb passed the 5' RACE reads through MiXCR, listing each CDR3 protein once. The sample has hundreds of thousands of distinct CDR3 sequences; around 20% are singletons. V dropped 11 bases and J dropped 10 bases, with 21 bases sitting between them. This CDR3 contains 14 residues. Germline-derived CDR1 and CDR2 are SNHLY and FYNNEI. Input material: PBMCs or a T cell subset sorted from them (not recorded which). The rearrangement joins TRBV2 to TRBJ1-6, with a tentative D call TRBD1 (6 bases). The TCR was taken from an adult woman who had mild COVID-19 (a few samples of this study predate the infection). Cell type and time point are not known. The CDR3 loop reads CAASPWDIGSPLHF. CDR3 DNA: TGTGCCGCGTCCCCCTGGGACATAGGATCACCCCTCCACTTT.